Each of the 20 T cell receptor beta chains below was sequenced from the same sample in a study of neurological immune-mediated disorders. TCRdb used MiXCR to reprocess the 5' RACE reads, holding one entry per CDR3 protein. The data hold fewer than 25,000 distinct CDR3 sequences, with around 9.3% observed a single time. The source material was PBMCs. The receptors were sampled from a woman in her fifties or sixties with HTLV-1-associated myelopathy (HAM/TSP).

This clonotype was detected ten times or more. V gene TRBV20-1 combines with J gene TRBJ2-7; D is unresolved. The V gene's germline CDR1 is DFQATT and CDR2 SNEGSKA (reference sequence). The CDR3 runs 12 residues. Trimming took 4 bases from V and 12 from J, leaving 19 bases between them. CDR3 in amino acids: CSATWLNTGVYF. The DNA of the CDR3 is TGCAGTGCTACGTGGTTAAATACCGGCGTGTACTTC.

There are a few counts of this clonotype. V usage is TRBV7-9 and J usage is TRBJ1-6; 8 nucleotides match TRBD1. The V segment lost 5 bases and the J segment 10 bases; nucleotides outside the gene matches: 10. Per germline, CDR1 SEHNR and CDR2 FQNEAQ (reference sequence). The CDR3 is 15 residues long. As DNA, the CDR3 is TGTGCCAGCAGCCAAGGACAGGGATCGAGGTCACCCCTCCACTTT. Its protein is CASSQGQGSRSPLHF. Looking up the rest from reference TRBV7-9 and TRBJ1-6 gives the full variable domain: DTGVSQNPRHKITKRGQNVTFRCDPISEHNRLYWYRQTLGQGPEFLTYFQNEAQLEKSRLLSDRFSAERPKGSFSTLEIQRTEQGDSAMYLCASSQGQGSRSPLHFGNGTRLTVT.

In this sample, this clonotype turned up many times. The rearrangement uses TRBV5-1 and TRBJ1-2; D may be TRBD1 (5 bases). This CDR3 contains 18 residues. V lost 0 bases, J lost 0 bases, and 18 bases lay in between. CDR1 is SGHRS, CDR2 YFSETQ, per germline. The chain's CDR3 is CASSLDGEGYRSNYGYTF. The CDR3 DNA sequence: TGCGCCAGCAGCTTGGATGGGGAGGGGTATCGGTCTAACTATGGCTACACCTTC.

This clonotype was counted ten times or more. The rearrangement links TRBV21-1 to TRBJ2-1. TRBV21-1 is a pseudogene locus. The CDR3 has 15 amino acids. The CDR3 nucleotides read TGTGCCAGCAGCAAAGCTTACTCTTACTACAATGAGCAGTTCTTC. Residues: CASSKAYSYYNEQFF.

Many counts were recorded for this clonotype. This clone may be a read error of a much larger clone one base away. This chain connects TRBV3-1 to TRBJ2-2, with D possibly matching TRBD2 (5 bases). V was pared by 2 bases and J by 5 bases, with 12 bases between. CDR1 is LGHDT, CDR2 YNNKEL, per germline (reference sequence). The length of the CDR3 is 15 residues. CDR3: CASSQILVGTGELFF. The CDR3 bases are TGTGCCAGCAGCCAAATACTAGTGGGGACCGGGGAGCTGTTTTTT.

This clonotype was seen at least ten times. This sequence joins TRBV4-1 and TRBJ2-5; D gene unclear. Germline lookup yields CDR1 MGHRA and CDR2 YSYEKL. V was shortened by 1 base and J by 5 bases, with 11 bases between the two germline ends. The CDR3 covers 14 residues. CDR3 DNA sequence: TGCGCCAGCAGCCAAGTGATCGACTCGGAGACCCAGTACTTC. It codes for CASSQVIDSETQYF.

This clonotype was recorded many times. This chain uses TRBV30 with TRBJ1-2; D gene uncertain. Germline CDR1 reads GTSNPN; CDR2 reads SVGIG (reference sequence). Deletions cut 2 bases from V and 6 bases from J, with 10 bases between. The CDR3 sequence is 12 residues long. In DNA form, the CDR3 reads TGTGCCTGGAGTCGCCAAGTGGATGGCTACACCTTC. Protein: CAWSRQVDGYTF.

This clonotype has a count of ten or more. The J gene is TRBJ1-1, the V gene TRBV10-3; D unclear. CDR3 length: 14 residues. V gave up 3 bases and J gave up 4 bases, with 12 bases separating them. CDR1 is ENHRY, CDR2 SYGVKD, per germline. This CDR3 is CAISEHSEVTEAFF. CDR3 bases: TGTGCCATCAGTGAACATTCGGAGGTCACTGAAGCTTTCTTT.

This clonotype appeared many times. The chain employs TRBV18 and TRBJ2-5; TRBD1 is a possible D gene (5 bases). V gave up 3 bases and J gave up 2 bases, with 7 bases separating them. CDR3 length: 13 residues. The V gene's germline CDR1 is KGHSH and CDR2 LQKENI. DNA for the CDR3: TGTGCCAGCTCACCGGGGCCTCAAGAGACCCAGTACTTC. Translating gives CASSPGPQETQYF.

CDR3 protein: CASSRGQVYEQYF. As DNA, the CDR3 is TGTGCCAGCAGCCGAGGACAGGTCTACGAGCAGTACTTC. V and J are TRBV12-3 or TRBV12-4 and TRBJ2-7; 7 nucleotides match TRBD1. The junction had 5 bases not matched to a gene; V was cut back by 6 bases and J by 3 bases. The length of the CDR3 is 13 residues.

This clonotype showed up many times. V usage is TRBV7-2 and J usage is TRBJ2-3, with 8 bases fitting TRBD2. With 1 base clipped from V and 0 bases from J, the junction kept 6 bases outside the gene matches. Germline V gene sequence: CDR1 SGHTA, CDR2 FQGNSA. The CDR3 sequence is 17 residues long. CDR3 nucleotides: TGTGCCAGCAGCTTAGAGGGACTAGTTGTTAGCACAGATACGCAGTATTTT. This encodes CASSLEGLVVSTDTQYF.

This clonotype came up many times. CDR3: CASSLEPSGYEQYF. In DNA form, the CDR3 reads TGCGCCAGCAGCTTGGAGCCCTCCGGGTACGAGCAGTACTTC. This chain connects TRBV5-1 to TRBJ2-7; D is ambiguous. The CDR3 totals 14 residues. Germline assignment: CDR1 SGHRS and CDR2 YFSETQ. Between the trimmed V and J ends, which lost 0 bases and 4 bases, there was a span of 11 bases.

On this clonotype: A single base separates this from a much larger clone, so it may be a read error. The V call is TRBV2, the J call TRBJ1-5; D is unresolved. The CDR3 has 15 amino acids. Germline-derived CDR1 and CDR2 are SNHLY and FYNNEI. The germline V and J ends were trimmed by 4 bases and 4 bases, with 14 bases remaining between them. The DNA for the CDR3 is TGTGCCAGCAGTGTCGCGGGAAAGGCAAATCAGCCCCAGCATTTT. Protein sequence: CASSVAGKANQPQHF.

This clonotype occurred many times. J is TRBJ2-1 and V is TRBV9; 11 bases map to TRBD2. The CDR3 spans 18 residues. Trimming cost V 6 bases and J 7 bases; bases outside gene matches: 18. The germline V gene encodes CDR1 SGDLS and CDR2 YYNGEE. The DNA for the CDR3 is TGTGCCAGCACCAGTAGCGGGGGGGCGATGAATAAGTATAATGAGCAGTTCTTC. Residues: CASTSSGGAMNKYNEQFF.

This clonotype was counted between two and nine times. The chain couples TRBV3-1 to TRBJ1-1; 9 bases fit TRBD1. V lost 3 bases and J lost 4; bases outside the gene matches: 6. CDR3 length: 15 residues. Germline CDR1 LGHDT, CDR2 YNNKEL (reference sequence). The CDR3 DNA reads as TGTGCCAGCAGCCACCCAGGACAGGGGATCACTGAAGCTTTCTTT. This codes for CASSHPGQGITEAFF.

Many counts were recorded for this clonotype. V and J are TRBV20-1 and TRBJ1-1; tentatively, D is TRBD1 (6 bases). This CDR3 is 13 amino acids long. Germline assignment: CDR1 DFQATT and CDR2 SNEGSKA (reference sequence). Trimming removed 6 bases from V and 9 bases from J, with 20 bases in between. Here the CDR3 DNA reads TGCAGTGCAACAGGGCCTGGGGGGAGACAAGCTTTCTTT. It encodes CSATGPGGRQAFF.

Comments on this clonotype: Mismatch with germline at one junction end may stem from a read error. The CDR3 loop reads CSVILDGPETKYF. The CDR3, as DNA: TGCAGTGTAATCCTAGATGGACCGGAGACCAAGTACTTC. V gene TRBV20-1 combines with J gene TRBJ2-5; the D is unclear. This CDR3 comprises 13 residues. CDR1 is DFQATT and CDR2 is SNEGSKA in the germline V gene (reference sequence).

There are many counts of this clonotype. CDR3 DNA: TGCAGTGCTAGAGAGGGGGGACTTCCCTACGAGCAGTACTTC. Translating gives CSAREGGLPYEQYF. V is TRBV20-1 and J is TRBJ2-7; weak D call: TRBD2 (6 bases). The CDR3 loop spans 14 amino acids. Germline assignment: CDR1 DFQATT and CDR2 SNEGSKA (reference sequence). Trimming removed 0 bases from V and 2 bases from J, with 11 bases in between.

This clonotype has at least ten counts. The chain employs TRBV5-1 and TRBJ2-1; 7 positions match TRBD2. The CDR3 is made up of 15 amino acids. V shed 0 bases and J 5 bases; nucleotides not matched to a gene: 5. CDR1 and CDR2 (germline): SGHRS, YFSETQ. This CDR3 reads CASSLGEGWNNEQFF. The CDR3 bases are TGCGCCAGCAGCTTGGGGGAGGGATGGAACAATGAGCAGTTCTTC.

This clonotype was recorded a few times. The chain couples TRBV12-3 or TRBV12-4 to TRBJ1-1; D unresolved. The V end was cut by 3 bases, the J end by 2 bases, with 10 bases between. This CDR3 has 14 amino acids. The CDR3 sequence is CASSFLEGNTEAFF. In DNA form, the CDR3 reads TGTGCCAGCAGTTTTCTAGAGGGAAACACTGAAGCTTTCTTT.